This is a list of T cell receptor beta chains from one sample in a study of Graves' ophthalmopathy and Graves' hyperthyroidism. TCRdb redid the calling of the multiplex PCR reads with MiXCR, one entry per CDR3 protein. The sample has hundreds of thousands of distinct CDR3 sequences, over 40% seen once. Sequencing was carried out using peripheral blood. The receptors come from an adult man with Graves' ophthalmopathy. Each CDR3 is given with its conserved first and last residue. A D gene is named only where the DNA matches it firmly. Size values are once, few and many counts, or a class for expanded clones, and some rows have none.

clone_size j_call d_call v_call cdr3_nt cdr3_aa
NA TRBJ2-2 NA TRBV11-1 TGTGCCTGGAGCTCCCGGGGGTGGGCCGGGGAGCTGTTTTTT CAWSSRGWAGELFF
many TRBJ1-3 NA TRBV7-8 TGTGCCAGCAGTGAGCTTGTGGCTGGAAACACCATATATTTT CASSELVAGNTIYF
NA TRBJ2-5 NA TRBV15 TGTGCCACCAGCAGCGTTTTAGGAGAGACCCAGTACTTC CATSSVLGETQYF
many TRBJ1-6 NA TRBV5-1 TGCGCCAGCAGCTTGGCGCCATCTTCACCCCTCCACTTT CASSLAPSSPLHF
few TRBJ1-5 TRBD1 TRBV19 TGTGCCAGTAGTATGGGACAGGGGGGTCAGCCCCAGCATTTT CASSMGQGGQPQHF
many TRBJ2-5 NA TRBV25-1 TGTGCCAGCAGTGAATACCTTCTGGGTGGCGGTGGGGGTTCCCAGTACTTC CASSEYLLGGGGGSQYF
NA TRBJ1-2 NA TRBV25-1 TGTGCCAGCAGCACAAAAGGGGGATCTAACTATGGCTACACCTTC CASSTKGGSNYGYTF
many TRBJ2-7 TRBD2 TRBV6-1 TGTGCCAGCAGTTCCGCTAGCGGAACCTACGAGCAGTACTTC CASSSASGTYEQYF
many TRBJ1-2 TRBD1 TRBV9 TGTGCCAGCAGCGACTTCGACAGGGAGCGTCCTGGGACCTTC CASSDFDRERPGTF
many TRBJ2-7 NA TRBV7-8 TGTGCCAGCAGCTTGTCAATCGAGCAGTACTTC CASSLSIEQYF
once TRBJ2-2 TRBD1 TRBV19 TGTGCCAGTAGTCTCGGACAGGGGGAGAAAACCGGGGAGCTGTTTTTT CASSLGQGEKTGELFF
NA TRBJ1-1 TRBD1 TRBV7-2 TGTGCCAGCAGCTTAGCCCCAGGGGGAGGCACTGAAGCTTTCTTT CASSLAPGGGTEAFF
NA TRBJ1-5 NA TRBV19 TGTGCCAGTGCCCGGGACTCGGGCAGCAATCAGCCCCAGCATTTT CASARDSGSNQPQHF
NA TRBJ2-6 TRBD1 TRBV10-3 TGTGCAGTGGGGACAGCGTCCTCTGGGGCCAACGTCCTGACTTTC CAVGTASSGANVLTF
NA TRBJ1-1 TRBD1 TRBV15 TGTGCCACCAGCAGAGATCGGGACAGGGGGCGCGGGACTGAAGCTTTCTTT CATSRDRDRGRGTEAFF
NA TRBJ2-1 NA TRBV2 TGTGCCAGCAGTGGACCCCCTCGATACAATGAGCAGTTCTTC CASSGPPRYNEQFF
many TRBJ1-1 NA TRBV15 TGTGCCACCAGCAGAGAACACACCCTTGAAGCTTTCTTT CATSREHTLEAFF
NA TRBJ2-7 NA TRBV24-1 TGTGCCACCAGTGCCCCGCGGGTGAGCTCCTACAATGAGCAGTACTTC CATSAPRVSSYNEQYF
many TRBJ2-7 NA TRBV29-1 TGCAGCGTTGAAGCGCAGGGGCTCTACGAGCAGTACTTC CSVEAQGLYEQYF
NA TRBJ1-4 NA TRBV19 TGTGCCAGTAGTATCTCGTCGGGGGCTGATGAAAAACTGTTTTTT CASSISSGADEKLFF
many TRBJ2-7 TRBD2 TRBV19 TGTGCCAGTAGCGAGGGACTAGCCTACGAGCAGTACTTC CASSEGLAYEQYF
many TRBJ1-1 NA TRBV11-2 TGTGCCAGCAGACGCATAGGGACACAGAACACTGAAGCTTTCTTT CASRRIGTQNTEAFF
many TRBJ1-6 TRBD1 TRBV7-8 TGTGCCAGCAGCTTAGTGGAGGTGACAGGGTGGAATTCACCCCTCCACTTT CASSLVEVTGWNSPLHF
NA TRBJ1-5 NA TRBV18 TGTGCCAGCTCCTCAGGGACCGATCAGCCCCAGCATTTT CASSSGTDQPQHF
NA TRBJ1-5 TRBD1 TRBV2 TGTGCCAGCAGTTACACTCGGGACAGTCAATATAGCAATCAGCCCCAGCATTTT CASSYTRDSQYSNQPQHF
NA TRBJ2-1 TRBD2 TRBV19 TGTGCCAGTAGTATAGGGGCGCGGGGGGTGTACAATGAGCAGTTCTTC CASSIGARGVYNEQFF
few TRBJ1-1 TRBD1 TRBV5-1 TGCGCCAGCAGCTGGGGACAGGTCACTGAAGCTTTCTTT CASSWGQVTEAFF
few TRBJ2-7 TRBD1 TRBV10-3 TGTGCCATCAGTGACTTCGACAGGGAACGTTCCTACGAGCAGTACTTC CAISDFDRERSYEQYF
NA TRBJ1-1 NA TRBV11-1 TGTGCCAGCAGCTTAGGGGGGCCACCCACTGAAGCTTTCTTT CASSLGGPPTEAFF
NA TRBJ2-5 NA TRBV25-1 TGTGCCAGCGCCGCCCGGGGGCAAGAGACCCAGTACTTC CASAARGQETQYF
many TRBJ1-2 NA TRBV12-3/TRBV12-4 TGTGCCAGCAGTTTCCAGGGGTGGCTAGGTGGCTACACCTTC CASSFQGWLGGYTF
many TRBJ2-2 TRBD2 TRBV10-2 TGCGCCAGCAGTGAGTCCGGGGGGTGGACCGGGGAGCTGTTTTTT CASSESGGWTGELFF
NA TRBJ1-1 NA TRBV4-2 TGTGCCAGCAGCCAAGTCAGGGCGCGGACTGAAGCTTTCTTT CASSQVRARTEAFF
NA TRBJ1-1 NA TRBV7-4 TGTGCCACAGCGGTAGTTTGGGGCCCTGCAGCTTTCTTT CATAVVWGPAAFF
NA TRBJ1-2 NA TRBV24-1 TGTGCCACCAGTGCGGGCCGGCTACGGTATGGCTACACCTTC CATSAGRLRYGYTF
many TRBJ2-5 TRBD2 TRBV12-3/TRBV12-4 TGTGCCAGCAGCTGGACTAGCTACGAGACCCAGTACTTC CASSWTSYETQYF
few TRBJ1-1 TRBD1 TRBV11-2 TGTGCCAGCAGCCCCCCAGGGGGCATCACTGAAGCTTTCTTT CASSPPGGITEAFF
many TRBJ1-2 NA TRBV6-5 TGTGCCAGCAGTTACGGTAGAGGGGGATTGGATGGCTACACCTTC CASSYGRGGLDGYTF
many TRBJ1-1 NA TRBV10-3 TGTGCCAGCAAAACGGAGGGGAGAGCTTTCTTT CASKTEGRAFF
NA TRBJ1-2 NA TRBV7-6 TGTGCCAGCAGCTTAGCTCGACGGGACACCGAACCGAGATATGGCTACACCTTC CASSLARRDTEPRYGYTF
NA TRBJ1-2 NA TRBV4-2 TGTGCCAGCAGCCAAGATCGGGGATTGGGTGACTACACCTTC CASSQDRGLGDYTF
NA TRBJ1-1 NA TRBV7-9 TGTGCCAGCAGCTTAGGGGGGGTCTCTACTGAAGCTTTCTTT CASSLGGVSTEAFF
many TRBJ2-7 NA TRBV7-6 TGTGCCAGCAGCTTAGAACAGTCCATTGACTCCGAGCAGTACTTC CASSLEQSIDSEQYF
few TRBJ2-7 NA TRBV6-5 TGTGCCAGCAGTGTCGAGGCAGGGCGCCCCTACGAGCAGTACTTC CASSVEAGRPYEQYF
many TRBJ2-5 NA TRBV20-1 TGCAGTGCTATCGCTAAAGAGACCCAGTACTTC CSAIAKETQYF
few TRBJ1-2 NA TRBV5-1 TGCGCCAGCAGCTTGGCGGGGCAGGGGCTTGGTGGCTACACCTTC CASSLAGQGLGGYTF
few TRBJ1-6 NA TRBV9 TGCGCCAGCAGCCAAGCGGCGGGAAGCTCCTATAATTCACCCCTCCACTTT CASSQAAGSSYNSPLHF
NA TRBJ1-1 NA TRBV2 TGTGCCAGCAGCAAAAGCGGGTCGACTGAAGCTTTCTTT CASSKSGSTEAFF
many TRBJ1-2 TRBD1 TRBV7-2 TGTGCCAGCAGAGCGACAGGGCTATATGGCTACACCTTC CASRATGLYGYTF
many TRBJ2-5 NA TRBV7-9 TGTGCCAGCAGCTTACAGGAGATTCAAGAGACCCAGTACTTC CASSLQEIQETQYF
many TRBJ2-7 NA TRBV7-8 TGTGCCAGCAGCTTAAGGCCCTCGGGCTACGAGCAGTACTTC CASSLRPSGYEQYF
NA TRBJ2-5 TRBD2 TRBV9 TGTGCCAGCAGTGAACCAGGACTAGCGGGCGGGGCAGAGACCCAGTACTTC CASSEPGLAGGAETQYF
many TRBJ1-1 NA TRBV20-1 TGCAGTGCTAGTAGTCAAACCGCTGAAGCTTTCTTT CSASSQTAEAFF